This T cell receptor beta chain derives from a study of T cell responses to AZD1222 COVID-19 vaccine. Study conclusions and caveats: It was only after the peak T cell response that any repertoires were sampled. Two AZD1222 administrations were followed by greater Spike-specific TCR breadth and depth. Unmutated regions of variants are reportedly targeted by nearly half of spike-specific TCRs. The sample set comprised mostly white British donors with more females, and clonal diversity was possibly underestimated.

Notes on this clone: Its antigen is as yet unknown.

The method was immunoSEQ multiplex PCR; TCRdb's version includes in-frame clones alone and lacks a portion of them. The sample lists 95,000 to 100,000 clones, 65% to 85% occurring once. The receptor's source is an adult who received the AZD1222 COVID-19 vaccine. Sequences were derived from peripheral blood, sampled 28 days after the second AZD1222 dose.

This CDR3 reads CASSGGGGRREETQYF. CDR3 sequence (DNA): TGTGCCAGCAGCGGGGGAGGCGGGAGGAGGGAAGAGACCCAGTACTTC. J is TRBJ2-5 and V is TRBV7-2; 8 nucleotides match TRBD2. This CDR3 region has 16 residues. V lost 5 bases and J lost 3; bases outside the gene matches: 11. Germline CDR1 SGHTA, CDR2 FQGNSA.